This T cell receptor (beta chain) originates from a study of T cells after yellow fever vaccination. Study conclusions and caveats: Detected again after the booster were most primary-vaccination clones, at 95% to 97% CD4 and nearly 90% CD8.

The study made its TCR cDNA through 5'RACE template switching. That step introduced a universal primer site along with UMIs. TCRdb reprocessed the 5' RACE reads via MiXCR and lists one record per CDR3 protein. Seen here are around 350,000 distinct CDR3 sequences, 6.2% observed once, and the top ten hold approximately 15%. This CDR3 region has 14 residues. V shed 3 bases and J shed 3 bases, with 12 bases lying between them. Of note for this clonotype: Its antigen is undetermined.

The material was PBMCs, obtained 5 days after the yellow fever booster vaccination. The chain links TRBV12-3 or TRBV12-4 to TRBJ2-7; D is possibly TRBD2 (6 bases). The TCR originated in a man aged 25-45 years who received the YFV17D yellow fever vaccine. CDR3 DNA sequence: TGTGCCAGCAGTTTTGGGACCGGGAGCTACGAGCAGTACTTC. Translated: CASSFGTGSYEQYF.